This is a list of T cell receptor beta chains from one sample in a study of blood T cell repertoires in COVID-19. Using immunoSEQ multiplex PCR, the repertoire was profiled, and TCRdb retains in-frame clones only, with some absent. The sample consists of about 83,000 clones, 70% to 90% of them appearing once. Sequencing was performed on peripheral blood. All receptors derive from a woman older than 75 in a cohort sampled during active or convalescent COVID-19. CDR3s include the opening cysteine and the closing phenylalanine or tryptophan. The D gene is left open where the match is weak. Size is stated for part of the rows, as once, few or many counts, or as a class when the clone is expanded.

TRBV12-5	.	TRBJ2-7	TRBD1	CASARGTGNIVYEQYF	TGTGCTAGTGCACGGGGGACAGGGAATATCGTCTACGAGCAGTACTTC
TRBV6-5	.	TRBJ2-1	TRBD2	CASRQAGASNEQFF	TGTGCCAGCAGGCAAGCGGGAGCGTCCAATGAGCAGTTCTTC
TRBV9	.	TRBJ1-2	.	CASSALAQGGYGYTF	TGTGCCAGCAGCGCCCTCGCCCAGGGTGGCTATGGCTACACCTTC
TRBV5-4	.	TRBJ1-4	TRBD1	CASSSGTGLGEKLFF	TGTGCCAGCAGTTCCGGGACAGGGTTGGGTGAAAAACTGTTTTTT
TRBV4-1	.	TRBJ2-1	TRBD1	CASSQDWDRGFGNEQFF	TGCGCCAGCAGCCAAGATTGGGACAGGGGGTTTGGCAATGAGCAGTTCTTC
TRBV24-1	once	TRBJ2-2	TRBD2	CATSDFSGRGTGELFF	TGTGCCACCAGTGACTTCAGCGGGAGGGGCACCGGGGAGCTGTTTTTT
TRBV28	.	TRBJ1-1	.	CASSGGGEGVNEAFF	TGTGCCAGCAGTGGGGGCGGGGAGGGGGTAAATGAAGCTTTCTTT
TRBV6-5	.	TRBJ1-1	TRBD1	CASLQGAGVNTEAFF	TGTGCCAGTTTACAGGGGGCAGGGGTGAACACTGAAGCTTTCTTT
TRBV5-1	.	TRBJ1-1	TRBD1	CASSLVLGTEGAEAFF	TGCGCCAGCAGCTTGGTTCTTGGGACAGAGGGTGCTGAAGCTTTCTTT
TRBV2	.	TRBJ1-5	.	CASSGSGNQPQHF	TGTGCCAGCAGCGGATCGGGGAATCAGCCCCAGCATTTT
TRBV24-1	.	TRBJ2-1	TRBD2	CATSGTLAGDGYEQFF	TGTGCCACCAGTGGCACCCTAGCGGGAGACGGCTATGAGCAGTTCTTC
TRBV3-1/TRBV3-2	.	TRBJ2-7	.	CASSQEGGEQYF	TGTGCCAGCAGCCAGGAGGGTGGGGAGCAGTACTTC
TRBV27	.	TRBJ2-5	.	CASSLSPGLRETQYF	TGTGCCAGCAGTTTATCGCCCGGGTTAAGAGAGACCCAGTACTTC
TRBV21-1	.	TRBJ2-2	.	CASSPRTSGRAGELFF	TGTGCCAGCAGCCCCCGGACTAGCGGGAGGGCCGGGGAGCTGTTTTTT
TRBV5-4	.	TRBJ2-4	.	CASSLATPGMDIQYF	TGTGCCAGCAGCTTGGCGACTCCGGGGATGGACATTCAGTACTTC
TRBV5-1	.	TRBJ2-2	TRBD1	CASSSTRDSSETNTGELFF	TGCGCCAGCAGCTCCACCCGGGACAGCTCCGAAACGAACACCGGGGAGCTGTTTTTT
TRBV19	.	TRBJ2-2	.	CASKVTPNTGELFF	TGTGCCAGTAAAGTGACTCCAAACACCGGGGAGCTGTTTTTT
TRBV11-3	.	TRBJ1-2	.	CASSLDAFWSGYTF	TGTGCTAGCAGCTTAGATGCGTTCTGGTCAGGCTACACCTTC
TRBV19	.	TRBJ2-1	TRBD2	CASSIGPLAGGKISYNEQFF	TGTGCCAGTAGTATAGGTCCCCTAGCGGGAGGTAAGATATCCTACAATGAGCAGTTCTTC
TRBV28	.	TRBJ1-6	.	CASRESQGPVGPLHF	TGTGCCAGCAGAGAGTCGCAGGGCCCTGTAGGACCCCTCCACTTT
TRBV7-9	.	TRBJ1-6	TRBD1	CASTLQGTGSPLHF	TGTGCCAGCACCCTACAGGGGACAGGTTCACCCCTCCACTTT
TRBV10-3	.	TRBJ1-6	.	CAISETTDYNSPLHF	TGTGCCATCAGTGAGACAACCGATTATAATTCACCCCTCCACTTT
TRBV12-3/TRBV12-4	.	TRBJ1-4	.	CASSFRGGEKLFF	TGTGCCAGCAGTTTTAGGGGAGGTGAAAAACTGTTTTTT
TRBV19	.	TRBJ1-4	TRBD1	CASTWDRGGEKLFF	TGTGCCAGTACCTGGGACAGGGGTGGCGAAAAACTGTTTTTT
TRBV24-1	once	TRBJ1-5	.	CATGTESNQPQHF	TGTGCCACCGGAACAGAGAGCAATCAGCCCCAGCATTTT
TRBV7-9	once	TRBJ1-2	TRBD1	CASSLDRGLGYGYTF	TGTGCCAGCAGCTTAGACAGGGGGCTTGGCTATGGCTACACCTTC
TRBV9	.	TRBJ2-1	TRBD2	CASSGKNSGGYYNEQFF	TGTGCCAGCAGCGGGAAAAATAGCGGGGGATACTACAATGAGCAGTTCTTC
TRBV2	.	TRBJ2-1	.	CASETPVSNEQFF	TGTGCCAGCGAGACTCCAGTATCCAATGAGCAGTTCTTC
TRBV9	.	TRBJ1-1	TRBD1	CASSASQGGTEAFF	TGTGCCAGCAGCGCCTCCCAGGGGGGCACTGAAGCTTTCTTT
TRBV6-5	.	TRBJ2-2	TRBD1	CASNGQGTRGGELFF	TGTGCCAGCAACGGACAGGGGACACGAGGCGGGGAGCTGTTTTTT
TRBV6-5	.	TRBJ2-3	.	CAGSRGRQSDTQYF	TGTGCCGGCAGCCGCGGGCGTCAATCAGATACGCAGTATTTT
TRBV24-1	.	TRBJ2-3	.	CATRDPSTDTQYF	TGTGCCACCAGGGATCCTAGCACAGATACGCAGTATTTT
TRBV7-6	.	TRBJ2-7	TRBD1	CASSLDGTGYHEQYF	TGTGCCAGCAGCTTGGACGGGACAGGGTACCACGAGCAGTACTTC
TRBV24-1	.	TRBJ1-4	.	CATSAPGYNEKLFF	TGTGCCACCAGTGCCCCAGGCTATAATGAAAAACTGTTTTTT
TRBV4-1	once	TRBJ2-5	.	CASSQDTVATQYF	TGCGCCAGCAGCCAAGATACGGTAGCGACCCAGTACTTC
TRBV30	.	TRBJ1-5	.	CAWRGAGDNQPQHF	TGTGCCTGGAGGGGGGCAGGGGACAATCAGCCCCAGCATTTT
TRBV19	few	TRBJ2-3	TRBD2	CASRTAGTSGSNTQYF	TGTGCCAGTAGAACCGCCGGGACTAGCGGGAGTAATACGCAGTATTTT
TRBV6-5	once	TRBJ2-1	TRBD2	CATNTGGAGGDEQFF	TGTGCCACCAACACGGGGGGAGCGGGAGGGGATGAGCAGTTCTTC
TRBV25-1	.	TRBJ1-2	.	CASSHGLYGYTF	TGTGCCAGCTCCCACGGTCTCTATGGCTACACCTTC
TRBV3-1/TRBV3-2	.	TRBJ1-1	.	CASSQGGQAGTEAFF	TGTGCCAGCAGCCAAGGAGGGCAGGCAGGCACTGAAGCTTTCTTT
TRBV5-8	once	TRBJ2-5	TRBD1	CAGNRGVSETQYF	TGTGCCGGTAACAGGGGTGTATCAGAGACCCAGTACTTC
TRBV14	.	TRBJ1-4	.	CASSQDRWNEKLFF	TGTGCCAGCAGCCAGGACAGATGGAATGAAAAACTGTTTTTT
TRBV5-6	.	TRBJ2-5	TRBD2	CASSLEVSREGEKTQYF	TGTGCCAGCAGCTTGGAGGTCTCGCGGGAGGGGGAAAAGACCCAGTACTTC
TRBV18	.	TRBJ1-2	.	CASSPRETGYGYTF	TGTGCCAGCTCACCGAGAGAGACAGGCTATGGCTACACCTTC
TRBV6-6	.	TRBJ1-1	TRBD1	CASSYNRGFTEAFF	TGTGCCAGCAGTTACAACAGGGGATTCACTGAAGCTTTCTTT